These 3 T cell receptor beta chains came from one sample sequenced in a study of OX40 agonist ivuxolimab in advanced cancers. Receptors were amplified or captured by the immunoSEQ multiplex PCR assay. TCRdb's version of the immuneACCESS table is confined to in-frame rearrangements and falls short of the full clone set. An unresolved V gene accounts for under half of the shortfall where checked; the remainder is of unknown origin. The sample includes approximately 69,000 clones, with just over 90% observed a single time. Clones ranked in the top ten supply 0.25% to 0.3% of the sample. The specimen comprised CD4+ or CD8+ T cells sorted from blood, sampled in a trial of the OX40 agonist ivuxolimab. These receptors were collected from an adult with an advanced solid tumor such as melanoma, head and neck, liver or kidney cancer.

The chain recombines TRBV7-9 with TRBJ1-3; the match to TRBD1 covers 7 bases. The CDR3 extends over 17 amino acids. The ends lost 4 bases at V and 2 bases at J; junction bases unmatched: 11. Germline CDR1 reads SEHNR; CDR2 reads FQNEAQ (reference sequence). The DNA for the CDR3 is TGTGCCAGCAGCTCCCGACAGGGATCGAGGACTGGAAACACCATATATTTT. Translated, it gives CASSSRQGSRTGNTIYF.

The genes are TRBV9 and TRBJ1-1; D unresolved. The germline gives CDR1 SGDLS, CDR2 YYNGEE. V lost 1 base, J lost 0 bases, and 10 bases lay in between. This CDR3 has 15 residues. This chain's CDR3 is CASSVRTEMNTEAFF. The CDR3 DNA reads as TGTGCCAGCAGCGTACGGACGGAGATGAACACTGAAGCTTTCTTT.

V usage is TRBV7-9 and J usage is TRBJ2-1; 7 bases fit TRBD1. Germline V gene sequence: CDR1 SEHNR, CDR2 FQNEAQ (reference sequence). The CDR3 has 15 residues. After removal of 6 bases from V and 7 bases from J, the junction contained 12 bases not matched to a gene. The CDR3 loop is CASRLTGEGWNEQFF. In DNA, the CDR3 is TGTGCCAGCAGACTTACAGGGGAAGGATGGAATGAGCAGTTCTTC. The whole variable domain, filled in from reference TRBV7-9 and TRBJ2-1, reads DTGVSQNPRHKITKRGQNVTFRCDPISEHNRLYWYRQTLGQGPEFLTYFQNEAQLEKSRLLSDRFSAERPKGSFSTLEIQRTEQGDSAMYLCASRLTGEGWNEQFFGPGTRLTVL.